This TCR beta chain was obtained from a study of graft-versus-host responses after intestinal transplantation. Overall study results and limits: The highest levels of circulating GvH clones went along with early declines in HvG clones after transplant.

The method was immunoSEQ multiplex PCR; TCRdb's version includes in-frame clones alone and lacks a portion of them. The sample comprises over 100,000 clones, about 95% of which are singletons, and 3.3% rests with the top ten. Regarding this clone: Its specificity is not known.

Germline V gene data show CDR1 as MNHEY and CDR2 as SVGAGI. V lost 0 bases, J lost 5 bases, and 14 bases lay in between. CDR3 length: 16 amino acids. J is TRBJ2-4 and V is TRBV6-5; D might be TRBD2 (5 bases). The clonotype comes from a human donor who received an intestinal transplant. Sequenced material: unstimulated CD8+ T cells sorted from spleen or lymph node cells, taken before intestinal transplant. CDR3 sequence reads: CASSYSSSPFENIQYF. The CDR3 DNA follows: TGTGCCAGCAGTTACTCGTCTAGCCCTTTCGAAAACATTCAGTACTTC.